There are many counts of the clone carrying this T cell receptor (beta chain). V lost 4 bases, J lost 8 bases, and 12 bases lay in between. Germline V CDR1 and CDR2: WNHNN, SYGVQD (reference sequence). This CDR3 spans 13 amino acids. The sample is drawn from a study of molecular identifiers for immune sequencing clone quantification. Study overall: Split five ways in replicates, RNA from roughly 20,000 or 100,000 naive CD8 cells had four portions sequenced.

TCRdb passed the PCR reads through MiXCR, listing each CDR3 protein once. The table includes hundreds of thousands of distinct CDR3 sequences, 15% to 20% detected once. Investigators produced naive CD8 libraries from approximately 20,000 to 1,000,000 sorted cells, drawing on 10%, 30% or 50% RNA. This TCR was recovered from a human donor in good health. Some libraries in this study had Jurkat cell RNA spiked in. The chain employs TRBV10-1 and TRBJ2-1; D remains ambiguous. The specimen was naive CD8+ T cells from blood, with Jurkat cell RNA spiked in. Subset of the sample: FACS-sorted CD8+CD4-CCR7+CD45RA+ naive T cells. Written as DNA, the CDR3 is TGCGCCAGCAGTGGGTCCCCGGACCATGAGCAGTTCTTC. This encodes CASSGSPDHEQFF.